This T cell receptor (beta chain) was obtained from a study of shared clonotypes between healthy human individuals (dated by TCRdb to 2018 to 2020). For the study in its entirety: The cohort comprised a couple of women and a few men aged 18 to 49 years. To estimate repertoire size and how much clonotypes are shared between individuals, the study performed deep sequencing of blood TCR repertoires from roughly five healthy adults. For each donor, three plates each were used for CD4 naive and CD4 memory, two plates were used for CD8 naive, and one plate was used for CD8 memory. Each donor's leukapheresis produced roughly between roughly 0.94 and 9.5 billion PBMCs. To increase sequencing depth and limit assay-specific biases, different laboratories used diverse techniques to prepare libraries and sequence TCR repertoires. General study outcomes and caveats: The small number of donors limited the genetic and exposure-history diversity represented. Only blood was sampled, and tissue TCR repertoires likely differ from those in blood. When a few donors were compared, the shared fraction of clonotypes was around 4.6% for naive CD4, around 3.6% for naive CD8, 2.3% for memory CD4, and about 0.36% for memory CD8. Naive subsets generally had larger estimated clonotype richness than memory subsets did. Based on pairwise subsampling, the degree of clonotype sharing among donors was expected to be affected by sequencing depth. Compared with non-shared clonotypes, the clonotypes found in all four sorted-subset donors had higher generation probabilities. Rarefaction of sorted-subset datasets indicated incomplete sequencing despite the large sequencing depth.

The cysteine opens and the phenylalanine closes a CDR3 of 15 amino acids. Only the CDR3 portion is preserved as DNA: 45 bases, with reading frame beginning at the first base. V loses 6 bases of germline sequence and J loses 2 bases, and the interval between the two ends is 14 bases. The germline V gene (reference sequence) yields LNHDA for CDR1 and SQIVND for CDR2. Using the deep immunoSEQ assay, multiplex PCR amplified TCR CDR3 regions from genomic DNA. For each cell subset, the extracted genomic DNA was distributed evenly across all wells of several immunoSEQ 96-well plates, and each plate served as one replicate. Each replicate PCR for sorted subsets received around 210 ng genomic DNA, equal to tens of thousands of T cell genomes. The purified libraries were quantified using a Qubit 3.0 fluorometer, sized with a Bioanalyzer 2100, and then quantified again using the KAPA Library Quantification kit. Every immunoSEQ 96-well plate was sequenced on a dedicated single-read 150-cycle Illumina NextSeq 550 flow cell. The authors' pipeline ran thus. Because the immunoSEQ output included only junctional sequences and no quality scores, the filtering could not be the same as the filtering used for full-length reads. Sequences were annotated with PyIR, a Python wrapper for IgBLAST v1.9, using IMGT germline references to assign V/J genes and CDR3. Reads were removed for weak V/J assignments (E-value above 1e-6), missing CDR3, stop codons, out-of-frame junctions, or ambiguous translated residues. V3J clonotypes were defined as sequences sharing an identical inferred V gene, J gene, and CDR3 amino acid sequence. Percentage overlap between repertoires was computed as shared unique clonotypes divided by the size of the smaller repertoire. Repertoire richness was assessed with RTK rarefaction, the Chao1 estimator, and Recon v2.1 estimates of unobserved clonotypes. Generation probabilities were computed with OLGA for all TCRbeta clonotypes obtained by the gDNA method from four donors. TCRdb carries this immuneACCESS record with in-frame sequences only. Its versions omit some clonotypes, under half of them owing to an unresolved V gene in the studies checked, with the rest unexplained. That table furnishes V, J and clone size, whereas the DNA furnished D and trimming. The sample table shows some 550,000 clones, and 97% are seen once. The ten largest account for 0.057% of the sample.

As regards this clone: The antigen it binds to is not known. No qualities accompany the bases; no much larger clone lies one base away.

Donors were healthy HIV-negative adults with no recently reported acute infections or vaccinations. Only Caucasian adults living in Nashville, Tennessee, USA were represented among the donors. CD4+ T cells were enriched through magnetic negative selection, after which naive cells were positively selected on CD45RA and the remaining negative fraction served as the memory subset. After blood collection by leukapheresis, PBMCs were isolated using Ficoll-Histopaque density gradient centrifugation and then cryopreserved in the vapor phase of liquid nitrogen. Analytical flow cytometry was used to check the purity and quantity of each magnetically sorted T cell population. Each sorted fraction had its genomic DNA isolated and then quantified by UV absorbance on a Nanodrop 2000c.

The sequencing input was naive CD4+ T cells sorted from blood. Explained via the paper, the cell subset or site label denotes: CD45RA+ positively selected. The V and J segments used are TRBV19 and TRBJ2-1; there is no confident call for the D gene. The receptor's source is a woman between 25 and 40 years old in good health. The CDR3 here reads CASRSPGFPYNEQFF. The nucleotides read TGTGCCAGTAGATCCCCCGGGTTTCCCTACAATGAGCAGTTCTTC. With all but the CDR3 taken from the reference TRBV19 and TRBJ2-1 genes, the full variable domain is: DGGITQSPKYLFRKEGQNVTLSCEQNLNHDAMYWYRQDPGQGLRLIYYSQIVNDFQKGDIAEGYSVSREKKESFPLTVTSAQKNPTAFYLCASRSPGFPYNEQFFGPGTRLTVL.